Following are 26 T cell receptor beta chains from one sample sequenced in a study of CD8 T cells in ankylosing spondylitis. TCRdb fed the 5' RACE reads into MiXCR, producing one record per CDR3 protein. The sample comprises nearly 350,000 distinct CDR3 sequences, 14% to 15% of which are singletons, and around 0.99% rests with the top ten. Material for sequencing was blood, either unsorted or a sorted T cell fraction (not recorded which). The receptors were sampled from a male donor with ankylosing spondylitis or in good health (not recorded which).

The V call is TRBV5-1, the J call TRBJ2-5; weak D call: TRBD1 (5 bases). Germline V gene sequence: CDR1 SGHRS, CDR2 YFSETQ. Trimming removed 4 bases from V and 5 bases from J, with 15 bases in between. This CDR3 spans 14 amino acids. In DNA, the CDR3 is TGCGCCAGCAGCCGCATAAGGGGCTGGGAGACCCAGTACTTC. It is translated as CASSRIRGWETQYF.

The gene calls are TRBV4-1 and TRBJ2-1, with D hard to call. Per the germline V gene, CDR1 is MGHRA and CDR2 is YSYEKL. The ends were cut back, 1 base at V and 8 bases at J, with 6 bases in the middle. This CDR3 region has 12 residues. CDR3 DNA: TGCGCCAGCAGCCAAGGGGGTCATGAGCAGTTCTTC. This codes for CASSQGGHEQFF.

V gene TRBV12-3 or TRBV12-4 combines with J gene TRBJ2-7; unclear D gene. V was pared by 4 bases and J by 3 bases, with 16 bases between. This CDR3 region has 15 residues. The CDR3 protein is CASSYSASLLYEQYF. CDR3 nucleotide sequence: TGTGCCAGCAGTTATTCTGCCTCCCTTCTCTACGAGCAGTACTTC.

Only a few counts were recorded for this clonotype. The rearrangement uses TRBV3-1 and TRBJ2-5; D is possibly TRBD1 (6 bases). Trimming removed 0 bases from V and 2 bases from J, with 13 bases in between. This CDR3 spans 16 amino acids. Germline V lookup: CDR1 LGHDT, CDR2 YNNKEL (reference sequence). CDR3 residues: CASSQDSRTAQETQYF. DNA of the CDR3: TGTGCCAGCAGCCAAGATTCCCGGACAGCTCAAGAGACCCAGTACTTC.

This clonotype was recorded a few times. The genes are TRBV5-6 and TRBJ1-5, with D perhaps TRBD1 (6 bases). The CDR3 has 14 residues. V lost 4 bases and J 6 bases, leaving 14 bases between the germline ends. CDR1 SGHDT and CDR2 YYEEEE come from the germline V gene. The CDR3 DNA follows: TGTGCCAGCAGCGCGGCTAGGGGGGGTCAGCCCCAGCATTTT. Residues: CASSAARGGQPQHF.

The rearrangement joins TRBV29-1 to TRBJ1-4; 9 nucleotides align to TRBD1. J was trimmed by 7 bases and V by 7 bases; bases with no gene match: 10. The CDR3 sequence is 14 residues long. Germline V gene data show CDR1 as SQVTM and CDR2 as ANQGSEA. The CDR3 DNA follows: TGCAGCGCCCAAACCGGGACAGGGAGTGAAAAACTGTTTTTT. It encodes CSAQTGTGSEKLFF.

The V call is TRBV5-1, the J call TRBJ2-2; unclear D gene. CDR3 size: 15 residues. Trimming shortened V by 5 bases and J by 0 bases, and 11 bases separated the two germline ends. CDR1 is SGHRS and CDR2 is YFSETQ in the germline V gene. The CDR3 spells CASRMVGSNTGELFF. CDR3 in DNA: TGCGCCAGCAGGATGGTGGGCTCGAACACCGGGGAGCTGTTTTTT.

The chain recombines TRBV27 with TRBJ1-1; 9 nucleotides agree with TRBD1. CDR1 and CDR2 from the germline V gene are MNHEY and SMNVEV (reference sequence). The CDR3 length is 15 residues. V gave up 5 bases and J gave up 5 bases; unmatched junction bases: 9. CDR3: CASSRRDRVETEAFF. CDR3 DNA: TGTGCCAGCAGTCGCAGGGACAGGGTAGAAACTGAAGCTTTCTTT.

This clonotype was detected only a few times. The chain couples TRBV12-3 or TRBV12-4 to TRBJ2-5; tentative D call: TRBD1 (5 bases). Trimming left V 7 bases short and J 4 bases short, with 10 bases between. The CDR3 runs 12 residues. In DNA form, the CDR3 reads TGTGCCAGCACAGGGAAGGTAGAGACCCAGTACTTC. As protein: CASTGKVETQYF.

This clonotype has only a few counts. The rearrangement joins TRBV29-1 to TRBJ1-5; 7 nucleotides align to TRBD1. Germline V gives CDR1 SQVTM, CDR2 ANQGSEA. V was pared by 4 bases and J by 7 bases, with 7 bases of the junction left unmatched. The CDR3 spans 13 residues. The CDR3 coding sequence is TGCAGCGTTGGCGACAGGGAGCGACAGCCCCAGCATTTT. Translation gives CSVGDRERQPQHF.

This clonotype was counted only a few times. The chain carries TRBV12-3 or TRBV12-4 and TRBJ1-2; D unresolved. The CDR3 contains 13 residues. Trimming cost V 3 bases and J 6 bases, with 11 bases left between them. The CDR3 region has the DNA TGTGCCAGCAGTTTCGTACGGTCCAATGGCTACACCTTC. It is translated as CASSFVRSNGYTF.

This clonotype was detected ten times or more. The junction differs from germline at one of its ends, possibly a read error. This chain uses TRBV5-1 with TRBJ1-4; D uncertain. Germline V gene sequence: CDR1 SGHRS, CDR2 YFSETQ. The CDR3 is made up of 14 amino acids. The CDR3 DNA reads as TGTGCCAGCAGCTTCTCCGGGGCTAATGAAAAACTGTTTTTT. Its translation is CASSFSGANEKLFF.

The chain combines TRBV5-6 with TRBJ1-2, with D possibly being TRBD1 (6 bases). The CDR3 sequence is 11 residues long. Between the trimmed V and J ends, which lost 3 bases and 9 bases, there was a span of 9 bases. From germline, CDR1 is SGHDT and CDR2 YYEEEE. CDR3 protein: CASSSGTSYTF. The CDR3 DNA reads TGTGCCAGCAGCTCCGGGACAAGCTACACCTTC.

The chain joins TRBV20-1 to TRBJ2-3, with TRBD2 matching 10 bases. The V gene's germline CDR1 is DFQATT and CDR2 SNEGSKA (reference sequence). Trimming took 6 bases from V and 3 from J; bases not matched to a gene: 12. CDR3 size: 16 residues. The CDR3 nucleotides are TGCAGTGCACATCACCCAGCGGGAGGGCCTACAGATACGCAGTATTTT. It encodes CSAHHPAGGPTDTQYF.

The V and J genes are TRBV20-1 and TRBJ2-5; D call uncertain. This CDR3 has 13 residues. Germline loops: CDR1 DFQATT, CDR2 SNEGSKA (reference sequence). CDR3 region: CGMILPALGTQYF. Here the CDR3 DNA reads TGCGGGATGATCCTTCCTGCGTTAGGGACCCAGTACTTC.

Regarding this clonotype: This may stem from a read error, because a much larger clone lies one nucleotide away. CDR3 protein: CASSPGITDYNEQFF. The CDR3 nucleotides are TGTGCCAGCAGCCCCGGGATCACTGACTACAATGAGCAGTTCTTC. The chain is built from TRBV10-2 and TRBJ2-1, with a possible D match to TRBD2 (5 bases). Germline lookup yields CDR1 WSHSY and CDR2 SAAADI. This CDR3 is 15 amino acids long.

The chain uses TRBV6-1 and TRBJ2-1; perhaps TRBD2 as D (6 bases). CDR3 size: 15 residues. Germline CDR1 MNHNS, CDR2 SASEGT. Trimming pared 4 bases from V and 10 bases from J, leaving 20 bases between. CDR3 in amino acids: CASSGPGTSRPEQFF. CDR3 in DNA: TGTGCCAGCAGTGGGCCGGGGACTTCACGTCCCGAGCAGTTCTTC.

This rearrangement joins TRBV5-1 to TRBJ1-2; D uncertain. Germline CDR1 and CDR2: SGHRS and YFSETQ. Trimming removed 1 base from V and 0 bases from J, with 7 bases in between. The CDR3 totals 14 residues. CDR3 nucleotides: TGCGCCAGCAGCTTGACCGTCACTAACTATGGCTACACCTTC. Its translation is CASSLTVTNYGYTF.

The rearrangement uses TRBV19 and TRBJ2-1; D is ambiguous. The ends were cut back, 7 bases at V and 0 bases at J, with 19 bases in the middle. CDR3 size: 17 residues. Germline loops: CDR1 LNHDA, CDR2 SQIVND (reference sequence). CDR3 coding DNA: TGTGCCAGTACCCCCACGGGCCCCAGGAGCTCCTACAATGAGCAGTTCTTC. It codes for CASTPTGPRSSYNEQFF.

This clonotype was recorded a few times. This chain links TRBV20-1 with TRBJ2-1; D gene ambiguous. The germline CDR1 and CDR2 sequences are DFQATT and SNEGSKA (reference sequence). With 6 bases removed from V and 10 bases from J, the gap between germline ends came to 19 bases. CDR3 length equals 13 residues. The CDR3 region has the DNA TGCAGTGCCCGGGCCGGATCGAGTGGCGAGCAGTTCTTC. The encoded protein is CSARAGSSGEQFF.

This clonotype has only a few counts. The chain links TRBV30 to TRBJ2-1; a weak D match, TRBD2 (6 bases). This CDR3 spans 14 amino acids. Trimming shortened V by 4 bases and J by 6 bases, and 16 bases separated the two germline ends. From germline, CDR1 is GTSNPN and CDR2 SVGIG (reference sequence). In nucleotides, the CDR3 is TGTGCCTGGACCCTAGGAGGGGTAACCAATGAGCAGTTCTTC. Its translation: CAWTLGGVTNEQFF.

This clonotype was seen a few times. The rearrangement joins TRBV19 to TRBJ1-1, with D possibly TRBD1 on 5 matching bases. CDR3 size: 13 residues. Germline V lookup: CDR1 LNHDA, CDR2 SQIVND (reference sequence). Trimming pared 7 bases from V and 1 base from J, leaving 10 bases between. CDR3 loop: CASTLDRNTEAFF. The DNA for the CDR3 is TGTGCCAGTACCCTAGACAGGAACACTGAAGCTTTCTTT.

This clonotype was counted at least ten times. The V call is TRBV2, the J call TRBJ1-5, with D perhaps matching TRBD1 (5 bases). Germline V CDR1 and CDR2: SNHLY, FYNNEI. The V gene lost 4 bases and the J gene lost 7 bases, with 17 bases spanning the gap. The CDR3 spans 15 residues. CDR3 in amino acids: CASSGTRDWRQPQHF. CDR3 bases: TGTGCCAGCAGTGGGACTAGGGACTGGAGGCAGCCCCAGCATTTT.

This clonotype was counted a few times. The chain joins TRBV20-1 to TRBJ2-1; D is unresolved. The germline V gene encodes CDR1 DFQATT and CDR2 SNEGSKA (reference sequence). Trimming took 0 bases from V and 7 from J, leaving 16 bases between them. The CDR3 runs to 15 residues. The CDR3 protein is CSARDRSGWGNEQFF. The CDR3 bases are TGCAGTGCTAGAGATAGATCGGGCTGGGGAAATGAGCAGTTCTTC.

This clonotype has only a few counts. The chain employs TRBV29-1 and TRBJ1-1; 10 positions match TRBD1. V lost 7 bases and J lost 8; bases outside the gene matches: 10. Germline CDR1 SQVTM, CDR2 ANQGSEA. The CDR3 extends over 13 amino acids. CDR3 amino acids: CSGLGLTGGEAFF. The CDR3 nucleotides read TGCAGCGGCTTGGGACTGACAGGGGGCGAAGCTTTCTTT.

The chain is built from TRBV2 and TRBJ1-2; D call uncertain. The V gene's germline CDR1 is SNHLY and CDR2 FYNNEI. The CDR3 extends over 14 amino acids. With 0 bases removed from V and 6 bases from J, the gap between germline ends came to 11 bases. Here the CDR3 DNA reads TGTGCCAGCAGTGAAGCACGAGGTTTTGATGGCTACACCTTC. It translates to CASSEARGFDGYTF. The whole variable domain, filled in from reference TRBV2 and TRBJ1-2, reads EPEVTQTPSHQVTQMGQEVILRCVPISNHLYFYWYRQILGQKVEFLVSFYNNEISEKSEIFDDQFSVERPDGSNFTLKIRSTKLEDSAMYFCASSEARGFDGYTFGSGTRLTVV.